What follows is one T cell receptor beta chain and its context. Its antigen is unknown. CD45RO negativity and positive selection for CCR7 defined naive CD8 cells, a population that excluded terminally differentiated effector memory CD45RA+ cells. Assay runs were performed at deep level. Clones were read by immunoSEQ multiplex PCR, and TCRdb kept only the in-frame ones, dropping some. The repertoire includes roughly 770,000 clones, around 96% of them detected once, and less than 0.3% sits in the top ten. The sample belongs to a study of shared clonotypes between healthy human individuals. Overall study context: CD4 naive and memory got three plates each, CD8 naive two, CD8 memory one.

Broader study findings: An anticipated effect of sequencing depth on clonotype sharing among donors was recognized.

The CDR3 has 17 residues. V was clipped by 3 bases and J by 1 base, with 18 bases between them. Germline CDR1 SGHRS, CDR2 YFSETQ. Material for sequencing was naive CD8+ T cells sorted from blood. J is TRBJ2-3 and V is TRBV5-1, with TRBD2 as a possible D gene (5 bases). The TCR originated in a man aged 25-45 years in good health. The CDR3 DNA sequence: TGCGCCAGCAGCTCACATGAACAGAGGCGGGGCACAGATACGCAGTATTTT. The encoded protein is CASSSHEQRRGTDTQYF.